This T cell receptor (beta chain) emerged from a study of radiotherapy plus CTLA-4 blockade in lung cancer. The overall study: Overall, about 19% of patients showed an objective response, while roughly 28% attained disease control.

Assay used: immunoSEQ multiplex PCR; TCRdb lists only in-frame clones, some missing. The sample includes around 86,000 clones, over 80% of them seen just once. The study, taken as a whole, reports: TCR clones originating in tumors grew in number in blood after radiotherapy plus ipilimumab.

This clone showed up just once. The antigen is undetermined. CDR3 length equals 14 residues. Germline V gene sequence: CDR1 MDHEN, CDR2 SYDVKM. Trimming stripped 2 bases from V and 6 bases from J, with 8 bases between. The receptor's source is a human donor with non-small cell lung cancer who had stable disease on radiotherapy plus ipilimumab. The rearrangement links TRBV28 to TRBJ1-6; no clear D gene. Sequencing used peripheral blood, obtained from a patient treated with radiotherapy plus ipilimumab. The CDR3 region has the DNA TGTGCCAGCAGTTTACGGGCAGCTAATTCACCCCTCCACTTT. This gives the protein CASSLRAANSPLHF. Supplemented by reference TRBV28 and TRBJ1-6, the full variable domain reads DVKVTQSSRYLVKRTGEKVFLECVQDMDHENMFWYRQDPGLGLRLIYFSYDVKMKEKGDIPEGYSVSREKKERFSLILESASTNQTSMYLCASSLRAANSPLHFGNGTRLTVT.